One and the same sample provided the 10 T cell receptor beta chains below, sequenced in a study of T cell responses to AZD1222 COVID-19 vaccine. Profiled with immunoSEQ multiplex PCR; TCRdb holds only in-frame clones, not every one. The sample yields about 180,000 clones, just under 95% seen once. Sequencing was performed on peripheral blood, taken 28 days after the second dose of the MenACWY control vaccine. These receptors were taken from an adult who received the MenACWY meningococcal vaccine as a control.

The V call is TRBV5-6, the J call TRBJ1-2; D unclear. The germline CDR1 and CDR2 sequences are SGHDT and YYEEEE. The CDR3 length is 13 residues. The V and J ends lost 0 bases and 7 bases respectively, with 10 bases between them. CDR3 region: CASSLARRAGYTF. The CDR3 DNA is TGTGCCAGCAGCTTGGCCCGGAGGGCTGGCTACACCTTC.

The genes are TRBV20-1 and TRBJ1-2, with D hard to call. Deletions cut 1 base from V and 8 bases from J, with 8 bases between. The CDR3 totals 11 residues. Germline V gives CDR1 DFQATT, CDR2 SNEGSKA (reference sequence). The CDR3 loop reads CSARAGSGYTF. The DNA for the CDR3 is TGCAGTGCTAGAGCCGGGAGCGGCTACACCTTC.

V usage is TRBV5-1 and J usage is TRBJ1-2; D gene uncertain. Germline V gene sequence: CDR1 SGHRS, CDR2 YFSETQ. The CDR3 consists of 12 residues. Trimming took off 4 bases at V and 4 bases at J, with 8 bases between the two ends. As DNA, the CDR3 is TGCGCCAGCAGCCCCGAGGGCTATGGCTACACCTTC. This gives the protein CASSPEGYGYTF.

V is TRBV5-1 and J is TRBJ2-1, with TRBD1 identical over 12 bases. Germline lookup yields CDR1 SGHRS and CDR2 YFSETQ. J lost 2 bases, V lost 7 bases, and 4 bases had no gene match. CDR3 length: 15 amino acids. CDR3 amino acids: CASGGQGAPYNEQFF. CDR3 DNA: TGCGCCAGCGGGGGACAGGGGGCCCCCTACAATGAGCAGTTCTTC. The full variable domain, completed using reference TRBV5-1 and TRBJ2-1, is KAGVTQTPRYLIKTRGQQVTLSCSPISGHRSVSWYQQTPGQGLQFLFEYFSETQRNKGNFPGRFSGRQFSNSRSEMNVSTLELGDSALYLCASGGQGAPYNEQFFGPGTRLTVL.

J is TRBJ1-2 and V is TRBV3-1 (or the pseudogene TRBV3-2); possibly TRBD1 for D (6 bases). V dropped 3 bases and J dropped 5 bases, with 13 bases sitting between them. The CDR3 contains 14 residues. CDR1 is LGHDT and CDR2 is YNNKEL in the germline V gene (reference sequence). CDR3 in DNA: TGTGCCAGCAGCCATGGACAGAGGAGGTATGGCTACACCTTC. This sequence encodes CASSHGQRRYGYTF.

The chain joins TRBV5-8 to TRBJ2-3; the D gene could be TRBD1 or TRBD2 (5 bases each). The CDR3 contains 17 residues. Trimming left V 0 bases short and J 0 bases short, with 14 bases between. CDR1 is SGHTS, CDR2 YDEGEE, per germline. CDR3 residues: CASSLEGTGDSTDTQYF. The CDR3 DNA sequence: TGTGCCAGCAGCTTGGAGGGGACCGGGGACAGCACAGATACGCAGTATTTT.

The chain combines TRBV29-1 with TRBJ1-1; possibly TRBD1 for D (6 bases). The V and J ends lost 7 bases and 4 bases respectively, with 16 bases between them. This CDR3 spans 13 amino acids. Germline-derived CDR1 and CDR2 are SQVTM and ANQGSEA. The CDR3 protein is CSALEGGSTEAFF. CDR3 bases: TGCAGCGCCCTGGAAGGGGGTAGCACTGAAGCTTTCTTT.

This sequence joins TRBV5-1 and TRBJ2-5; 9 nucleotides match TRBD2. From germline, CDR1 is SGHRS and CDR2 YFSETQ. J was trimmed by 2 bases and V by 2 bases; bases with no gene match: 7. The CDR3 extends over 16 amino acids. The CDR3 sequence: CASSLSGGGGQETQYF. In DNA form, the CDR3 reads TGCGCCAGCAGCTTATCTGGCGGGGGGGGACAAGAGACCCAGTACTTC.

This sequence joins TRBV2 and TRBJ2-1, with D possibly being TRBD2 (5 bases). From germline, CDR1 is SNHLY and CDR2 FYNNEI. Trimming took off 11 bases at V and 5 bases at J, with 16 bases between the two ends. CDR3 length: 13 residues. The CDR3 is CAGSGVGDNEQFF. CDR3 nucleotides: TGTGCCGGCTCCGGGGTGGGAGACAATGAGCAGTTCTTC.

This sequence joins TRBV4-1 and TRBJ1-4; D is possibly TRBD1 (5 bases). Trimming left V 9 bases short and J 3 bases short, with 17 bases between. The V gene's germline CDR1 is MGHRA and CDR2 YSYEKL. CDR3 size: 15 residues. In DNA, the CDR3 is TGCGCCAGTACCCGCGTCAGGGCGGCTAATGAAAAACTGTTTTTT. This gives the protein CASTRVRAANEKLFF.